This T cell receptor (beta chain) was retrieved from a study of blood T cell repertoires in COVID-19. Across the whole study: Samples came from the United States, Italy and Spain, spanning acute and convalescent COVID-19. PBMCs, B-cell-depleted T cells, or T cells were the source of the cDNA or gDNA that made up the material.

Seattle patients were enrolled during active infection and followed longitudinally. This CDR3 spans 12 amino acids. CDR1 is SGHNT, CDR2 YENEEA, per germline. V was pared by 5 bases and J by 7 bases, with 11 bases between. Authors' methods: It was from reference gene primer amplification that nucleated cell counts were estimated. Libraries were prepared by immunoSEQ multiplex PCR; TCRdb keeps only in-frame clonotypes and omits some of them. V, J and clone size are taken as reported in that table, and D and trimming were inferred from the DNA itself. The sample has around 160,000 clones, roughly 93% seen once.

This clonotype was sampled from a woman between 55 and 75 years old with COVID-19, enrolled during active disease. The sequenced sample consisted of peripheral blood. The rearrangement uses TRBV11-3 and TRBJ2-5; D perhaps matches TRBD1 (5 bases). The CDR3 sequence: CASSQGPGTQYF. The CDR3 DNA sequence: TGTGCCAGCAGCCAGGGTCCTGGGACCCAGTACTTC.